This TCR beta chain was sequenced for a study of T-cell memory formation after mild COVID-19. Findings and caveats of the study: CD4+ contracting clones lay mainly in CM and EM, CD8+ ones in EMRA. Contracting clones, day 15 to 85, had balanced CD4/CD8, and later expanders favored CD4+. The authors did not confirm SARS-CoV-2 specificity of second-wave clones peaking day 37.

Germline CDR1 SGHAT, CDR2 FQNNGV. CDR3 length: 14 residues. V lost 5 bases and J lost 10; bases outside the gene matches: 7. Using constant-segment primers, 5'RACE produced TCR alpha and TCR beta cDNA libraries carrying sample barcodes and UMIs. TCRdb re-called the 5' RACE reads through MiXCR, storing one row per CDR3 protein. The sample holds approximately 51,000 distinct CDR3 sequences, 9.3% seen once. This clonotype was seen a handful of times. The antigen is undetermined. The clonotype comes from an adult woman who had mild COVID-19 (a few samples of this study predate the infection). Cell type and time point are not known. This rearrangement joins TRBV11-2 to TRBJ1-6; 8 nucleotides match TRBD1. The sample taken for sequencing was PBMCs or a T cell subset sorted from them (not recorded which). The CDR3 DNA reads as TGTGCCAGCAGCGATGGACAGGGTAGATCACCCCTCCACTTT. It yields the protein CASSDGQGRSPLHF.